The source of this T cell receptor beta chain is a study of T-cell reconstitution after alpha-beta-depleted transplantation in children. Unique molecular identifiers were built into the TCRbeta library. TCRdb processed the PCR reads anew with MiXCR; each CDR3 protein has one entry. The table records 40,000 to 55,000 distinct CDR3 sequences, about 9% of them present only once. Relative to its sample, this clonotype is medium-sized. The ends lost 8 bases at V and 6 bases at J; junction bases unmatched: 9. Germline V gene data show CDR1 as SGHTA and CDR2 as FQGNSA. This CDR3 is 14 amino acids long. Sample: PBMCs, mostly from graft donor cells, taken 60 days after TCRalphabeta/CD19-depleted stem cell transplant. This receptor was taken from a male patient aged 2-15 years who had a stem cell transplant for chronic granulomatous disease, so the T cells may come from the graft donor. The V and J genes are TRBV7-2 and TRBJ2-1; 8 positions agree with TRBD2. The CDR3 nucleotides are TGTGCCAGCCGAACCGGGGGGGGGCCCAATGAGCAGTTCTTC. Translating gives CASRTGGGPNEQFF.